Detailed here is one T cell receptor (beta chain). No antigen is known for it. These data originate in a study of a mutant IDH1 vaccine in newly diagnosed glioma. Study-wide results and caveats: Pseudoprogression apparently tracked independently of changes in top peripheral T cell clonotypes. Among patients, approximately 93% showed immune responses induced by the vaccine.

Profiled with immunoSEQ multiplex PCR; TCRdb holds only in-frame clones, not every one. Of over 50,000 clones listed, about 80% were seen once; the top ten hold about 14%. Described time point: week 23, last vaccination. The study gave 300 ug of mutant IDH1 20-mer peptide per vaccine dose, with topical imiquimod. There were new WHO grade 3 or 4 astrocytomas in the donors, and these were IDH1-mutant and ATRX-lost. The germline V gene has CDR1 KGHSH and CDR2 LQKENI. Trimming took off 2 bases at V and 4 bases at J, with 15 bases between the two ends. This CDR3 is built from 16 residues. The TCR originated in a man aged 18 to 35 with glioma. The chain combines TRBV18 with TRBJ1-5; the D gene is possibly TRBD1 (5 bases). Material: PBMCs, obtained from a glioma patient whose treatment included an IDH1 peptide vaccine. CDR3 amino acids: CASSPLGVGDNQPQHF. Written as DNA, the CDR3 is TGTGCCAGCTCACCATTAGGAGTAGGGGATAATCAGCCCCAGCATTTT.